This T cell receptor (beta chain) derives from a study of graft-versus-host responses after intestinal transplantation. Study as a whole: Multivisceral, liver-intestinal, or isolated intestinal transplants were given to recipients. Notes on the study in general: The study found high graft-versus-host to host-versus-graft clonal ratios in allografts of patients with graft-donor T cell macrochimerism. GvH clones detected in recipient marrow included some appearing first in ileum or blood.

TCRdb's table, derived via immunoSEQ multiplex PCR, lists solely in-frame clones and lacks some. The table lists about 90,000 clones, about 93% of them singletons. In the case of this clone: Its antigen is currently unknown.

V shed 3 bases, J shed 6 bases, and the junction held 9 bases outside the gene matches. Germline CDR1 reads LGHNA; CDR2 reads YSLEER. The CDR3 has 16 amino acids. Here the sequenced sample was unstimulated CD8+ T cells sorted from spleen or lymph node cells, taken before intestinal transplant. This sequence joins TRBV4-3 and TRBJ2-3, with 10 bases identical to TRBD2. The sequence derives from a human donor who received an intestinal transplant. The CDR3 sequence: CASSQELAGRPDTQYF. The CDR3 DNA reads as TGCGCCAGCAGCCAGGAACTAGCGGGGAGACCCGATACGCAGTATTTT.